This entry is about one T cell receptor beta chain. Antigen specificity is unknown. This may come from a read error, since a much larger clone is one base off. This sample was taken from a study of Graves' ophthalmopathy and Graves' hyperthyroidism. Findings and caveats of the study: Blood also held most thyroid clonotypes expanded above 0.001 frequency.

The V gene end was trimmed by 2 bases and the J gene end by 0 bases; junction bases not matched to a gene: 9. CDR3 length equals 16 residues. Germline V gene lookup returns CDR1 DFQATT and CDR2 SNEGSKA (reference sequence). From RNA, the CDR3 regions of TCR beta chains were amplified and sequenced. HTBI-primed first-round RT-PCR preceded second-round multiplex PCR. One entry per CDR3 protein results from TCRdb running MiXCR on the multiplex PCR reads. The top ten clones hold approximately 10% of a sample with about 1.1 million distinct CDR3 sequences, about two fifths of them seen once. The material sequenced was peripheral blood or thyroid tissue (not recorded which). This TCR was sampled from an adult man with Graves' hyperthyroidism. V usage is TRBV20-1 and J usage is TRBJ1-1, with 7 nucleotides matching TRBD1. The CDR3, as DNA: TGCAGTGCTAGAAATGGGGGAGGGGGCATGAACACTGAAGCTTTCTTT. The encoded protein is CSARNGGGGMNTEAFF.